The sequence of this T cell receptor (beta chain) was determined in a study of shared clonotypes between healthy human individuals. Trimming removed 5 bases at V and 2 bases at J, with 19 bases between. The CDR3 consists of 16 residues. The V gene's germline CDR1 is WNHNN and CDR2 SYGVQD (reference sequence). Sequenced by immunoSEQ multiplex PCR; TCRdb stores in-frame clones only, minus some. Here the sample spans some 2,100,000 clones, nearly 97% being singletons. Study conclusions and caveats: Though the depth was large, rarefaction showed that sorted-subset sequencing was incomplete.

Details on this clone: No antigen is known for it.

Input material: naive CD4+ T cells sorted from blood. The subset: CD45RA+ positively selected. The chain links TRBV10-1 to TRBJ2-7; the D gene is possibly TRBD2 (6 bases). The sequence was collected from a man younger than 35 in good health. In DNA, the CDR3 is TGCGCCAGCAGTCATACCGGGACTGGGAAAGCCTACGAGCAGTACTTC. Protein sequence: CASSHTGTGKAYEQYF.